The 5 T cell receptor beta chains below come from one sample, sequenced in a study of cytomegalovirus exposure and HLA in healthy donors. Primers for the PCR totalled 60 Vbeta and 13 Jbeta. Here immunoSEQ multiplex PCR was the method, and the copy in TCRdb shows in-frame clones only, minus some. The table shows tens of thousands of clones, with approximately 79% occurring only once. The sample taken for sequencing was PBMCs. These receptors all come from a woman between 25 and 40 years old in good health and CMV-seronegative.

This sequence joins TRBV6-1 and TRBJ2-7; D possibly corresponds to TRBD2 (6 bases). The CDR3 length is 14 residues. Looked up from germline, CDR1 is MNHNS and CDR2 is SASEGT. V was shortened by 0 bases and J by 4 bases, with 10 bases between the two germline ends. This CDR3 reads CASSEAGGRYEQYV. As DNA, the CDR3 is TGTGCCAGCAGTGAAGCGGGAGGTCGGTACGAGCAGTACGTC.

The chain has TRBV19 and TRBJ1-2; no definite D call. Germline CDR1 LNHDA, CDR2 SQIVND (reference sequence). Trimming took off 3 bases at V and 1 base at J, with 6 bases between the two ends. This CDR3 contains 13 residues. The CDR3 region is CASSINSNYGYTF. The CDR3 DNA reads TGTGCCAGTAGTATTAACAGTAACTATGGCTACACCTTC.

This clone was observed a handful of times. The chain employs TRBV28 and TRBJ1-4; possible D gene TRBD1, 5 bases. The germline CDR1 and CDR2 sequences are MDHEN and SYDVKM. This CDR3 has 15 amino acids. The V end was cut by 9 bases, the J end by 3 bases, with 17 bases between. CDR3 in amino acids: CASGRGGPSNEKLFF. Here the CDR3 DNA reads TGTGCCAGTGGGAGGGGTGGGCCCTCTAATGAAAAACTGTTTTTT.

The chain recombines TRBV4-1 with TRBJ2-5; D perhaps matches TRBD2 (5 bases). The V end was cut by 0 bases, the J end by 3 bases, with 11 bases between. The germline V gene encodes CDR1 MGHRA and CDR2 YSYEKL. CDR3 length: 15 amino acids. The CDR3 region is CASSQENGLKETQYF. The CDR3 DNA reads TGCGCCAGCAGCCAAGAAAACGGACTGAAAGAGACCCAGTACTTC.

The rearrangement joins TRBV6-6 to TRBJ1-4, with D maybe TRBD1 (5 bases). The germline V and J ends were trimmed by 2 bases and 2 bases, with 9 bases remaining between them. CDR3 size: 15 residues. CDR1 is MNHNY and CDR2 is SVGAGI in the germline V gene (reference sequence). The CDR3 reads CASSYNQGTNEKLFF. Here the CDR3 DNA reads TGTGCCAGCAGTTACAACCAGGGCACTAATGAAAAACTGTTTTTT.